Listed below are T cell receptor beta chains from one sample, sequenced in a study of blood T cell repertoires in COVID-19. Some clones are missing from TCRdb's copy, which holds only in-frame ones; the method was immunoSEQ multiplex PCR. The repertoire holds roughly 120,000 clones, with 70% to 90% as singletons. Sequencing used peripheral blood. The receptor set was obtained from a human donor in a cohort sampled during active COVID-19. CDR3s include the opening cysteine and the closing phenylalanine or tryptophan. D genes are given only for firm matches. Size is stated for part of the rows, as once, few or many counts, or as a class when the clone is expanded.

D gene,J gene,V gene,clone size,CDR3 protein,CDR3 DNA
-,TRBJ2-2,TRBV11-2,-,CASRARGSGTGELFF,TGTGCCAGCAGAGCCCGGGGGTCGGGAACCGGGGAGCTGTTTTTT
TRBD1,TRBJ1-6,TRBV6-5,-,CASSYSARGQESPLHF,TGTGCCAGCAGTTACTCGGCGAGGGGGCAGGAATCACCCCTCCACTTT
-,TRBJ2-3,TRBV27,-,CASSLWPSPKQGSSTDTQYF,TGTGCCAGCAGTTTATGGCCCTCCCCGAAACAGGGATCTAGCACAGATACGCAGTATTTT
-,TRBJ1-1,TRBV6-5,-,CASTDTGNSGEAFF,TGTGCCAGCACCGATACAGGGAACTCGGGTGAAGCTTTCTTT
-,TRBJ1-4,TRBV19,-,CASRQPTGDEKLFF,TGTGCCAGTAGACAACCCACGGGAGATGAAAAACTGTTTTTT
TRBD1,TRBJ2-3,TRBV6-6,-,CASTLNRGTTDTQYF,TGTGCCAGCACACTTAACAGGGGTACCACAGATACGCAGTATTTT
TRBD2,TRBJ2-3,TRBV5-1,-,CASSLGTSGGEDTQYF,TGCGCCAGCAGCTTGGGTACTAGCGGGGGTGAGGATACGCAGTATTTT
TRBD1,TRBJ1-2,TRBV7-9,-,CASSSSTGNYGYTF,TGTGCCAGCAGCTCTTCGACAGGGAACTACGGCTACACCTTC
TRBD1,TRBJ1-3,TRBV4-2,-,CASSQPLGTGRNTIYF,TGTGCCAGCAGCCAACCCCTCGGGACAGGGCGAAACACCATATATTTT
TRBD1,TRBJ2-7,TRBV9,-,CASSVDGRGLVGEQYF,TGTGCCAGCAGCGTAGACGGCAGGGGGCTTGTGGGCGAGCAGTACTTC
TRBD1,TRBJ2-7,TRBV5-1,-,CASSLSLQGSSGYEQYF,TGCGCCAGCAGCTTGTCGCTACAGGGGAGTTCGGGCTACGAGCAGTACTTC
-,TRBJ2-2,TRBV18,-,CASSPLAELNTGELFF,TGTGCCAGCTCACCGCTCGCGGAGCTGAACACCGGGGAGCTGTTTTTT
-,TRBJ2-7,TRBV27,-,CASSSAGNYEQYF,TGTGCCAGCAGTTCGGCGGGGAACTACGAGCAGTACTTC
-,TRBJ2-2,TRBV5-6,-,CASSLGGTGELFF,TGTGCCAGCAGCTTGGGCGGGACCGGGGAGCTGTTTTTT
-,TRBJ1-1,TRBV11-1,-,CASSLGRGGTEAFF,TGTGCCAGCAGCTTAGGTAGGGGAGGGACTGAAGCTTTCTTT
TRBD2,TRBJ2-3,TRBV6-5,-,CASTSGGGADTQYF,TGTGCCAGCACTAGCGGGGGGGGAGCAGATACGCAGTATTTT
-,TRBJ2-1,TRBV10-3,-,CAIRTSSYNEQFF,TGTGCCATCAGGACTAGCTCCTACAATGAGCAGTTCTTC
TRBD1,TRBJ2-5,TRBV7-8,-,CASSRDRGETQYF,TGTGCCAGCAGTAGGGACAGGGGTGAGACCCAGTACTTC
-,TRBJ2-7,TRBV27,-,CATSLHRGTYEQYF,TGTGCCACCTCACTACACCGGGGAACCTACGAGCAGTACTTC
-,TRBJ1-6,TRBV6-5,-,CASSYSRQNNSPLHF,TGTGCCAGCAGTTACTCGAGGCAGAATAATTCACCCCTCCACTTT
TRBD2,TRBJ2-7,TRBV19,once,CASSISSGRAYEQYF,TGTGCCAGTAGTATTTCTAGCGGGAGGGCCTACGAGCAGTACTTC
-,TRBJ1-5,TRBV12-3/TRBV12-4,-,CASSLSSNQPQHF,TGTGCCAGCAGTTTAAGCTCCAATCAGCCCCAGCATTTT
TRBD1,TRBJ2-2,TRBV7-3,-,CASSVGQMNTGELFF,TGTGCCAGCAGCGTGGGACAGATGAACACCGGGGAGCTGTTTTTT
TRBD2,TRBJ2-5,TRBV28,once,CASSIPSWGGEETQYF,TGTGCCAGCAGCATCCCCTCCTGGGGGGGAGAAGAGACCCAGTACTTC
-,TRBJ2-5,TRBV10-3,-,CAIRMGGGRETQYF,TGTGCCATCAGGATGGGGGGGGGCAGAGAGACCCAGTACTTC
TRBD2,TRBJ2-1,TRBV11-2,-,CASSSHGTSGPWEQFF,TGTGCCAGCAGCTCCCACGGGACTAGCGGACCTTGGGAGCAGTTCTTC
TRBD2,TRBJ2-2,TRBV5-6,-,CASSPRPSGGAGYGELFF,TGTGCCAGCAGCCCTCGTCCTAGCGGGGGGGCCGGTTACGGGGAGCTGTTTTTT
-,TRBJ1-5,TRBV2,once,CASSQSQVPGQPQHF,TGTGCCAGCAGTCAAAGCCAGGTCCCCGGACAGCCCCAGCATTTT